The present T cell receptor beta chain was sequenced within a study of blood T cell repertoires in COVID-19. Study-level background: Both acute and convalescent COVID-19 samples were obtained from the United States, Italy and Spain.

This clone is a singleton in its sample. Using immunoSEQ multiplex PCR, the repertoire was profiled, and TCRdb retains in-frame clones only, with some absent. The sample holds tens of thousands of clones; about 91% are singletons and the top ten take over 11%. CDR3 size: 14 residues. Per the germline V gene, CDR1 is KGHSH and CDR2 is LQKENI. The V end was cut by 1 base, the J end by 1 base, with 7 bases between. The receptor comes from a woman aged 55-69 years with active COVID-19. The chain combines TRBV18 with TRBJ1-1, with a weak D call TRBD1 (5 bases). Sequencing used peripheral blood. The CDR3 protein is CASSPQGSNTEAFF. The CDR3, as DNA: TGTGCCAGCTCACCACAGGGGTCGAACACTGAAGCTTTCTTT.